Presented here are 29 T cell receptor beta chains from one specimen sequenced in a study of blood T cell repertoires in COVID-19. Measured with immunoSEQ multiplex PCR; TCRdb has only the in-frame clones, and not every one. Among approximately 180,000 clones listed, around 84% were seen once. The sequenced sample was PBMCs or T cells enriched from blood (not recorded which). These TCRs come from a man over 45 who had recovered from COVID-19.

This rearrangement joins TRBV10-2 to TRBJ1-5; D perhaps matches TRBD1 (5 bases). Germline CDR1 is WSHSY and CDR2 is SAAADI. CDR3 length: 17 residues. Trimming removed 6 bases at V and 3 bases at J, with 21 bases between. CDR3 in amino acids: CASSDDSLLNSNQPQHF. CDR3 nucleotides: TGCGCCAGCAGCGACGACAGCCTCCTAAACTCCAATCAGCCCCAGCATTTT.

V and J are TRBV18 and TRBJ1-5; D is unclear. There are 14 residues in the CDR3. The V and J ends lost 6 bases and 0 bases respectively, with 9 bases between them. In germline, CDR1 is KGHSH, CDR2 LQKENI. Here the CDR3 DNA reads TGTGCCAGCTCCGGGTTGGATAGCAATCAGCCCCAGCATTTT. It codes for CASSGLDSNQPQHF.

This chain uses TRBV11-2 with TRBJ2-5; D may be TRBD1 (5 bases). Per the germline V gene, CDR1 is SGHAT and CDR2 is FQNNGV. This CDR3 contains 13 residues. The V end was cut by 5 bases, the J end by 5 bases, with 12 bases between. In nucleotides, the CDR3 is TGTGCCAGCAGCCCAGGGATCCGTGAGACCCAGTACTTC. Protein: CASSPGIRETQYF.

A word on this clone: The same CDR3 is also encoded by other DNA sequences in this sample. The genes are TRBV6-5 and TRBJ1-2; D is unresolved. The CDR3 spans 14 residues. Germline assignment: CDR1 MNHEY and CDR2 SVGAGI. V lost 0 bases to trimming and J lost 4 bases, with 9 bases between them. The CDR3 region has the DNA TGTGCCAGCAGTTACTCCTCTCCGGGCTATGGCTACACCTTC. Amino acids: CASSYSSPGYGYTF.

This clone showed up just once. This rearrangement joins TRBV3-1 (or the pseudogene TRBV3-2) to TRBJ2-3, with D possibly being TRBD2 (6 bases). V was shortened by 4 bases and J by 2 bases, with 19 bases between the two germline ends. Per the germline V gene, CDR1 is LGHDT and CDR2 is YNNKEL (reference sequence). This CDR3 is 17 amino acids long. The CDR3 loop reads CASSLNSAGNPTDTQYF. As DNA, the CDR3 is TGTGCCAGCAGCCTAAATTCGGCGGGGAACCCCACAGATACGCAGTATTTT.

The chain is built from TRBV5-1 and TRBJ2-5; 12 bases are a match to TRBD2. Germline CDR1 and CDR2: SGHRS and YFSETQ. The length of the CDR3 is 15 residues. The V gene end was trimmed by 4 bases and the J gene end by 3 bases; junction bases not matched to a gene: 4. The CDR3 here is CASSGRTSGEETQYF. The CDR3 DNA reads TGCGCCAGCAGCGGGAGGACTAGCGGGGAAGAGACCCAGTACTTC.

This chain links TRBV6-1 with TRBJ2-3, with 10 bases matching TRBD2. The germline gives CDR1 MNHNS, CDR2 SASEGT. The CDR3 runs to 16 residues. Losses at the gene ends were 0 bases for V and 2 bases for J; bases not matched to a gene: 2. As DNA, the CDR3 is TGTGCCAGCAGTGAAGCTAGCGGGGGGACCACAGATACGCAGTATTTT. The encoded protein is CASSEASGGTTDTQYF.

The chain couples TRBV7-9 to TRBJ2-3; no clear D. The V and J ends lost 1 base and 2 bases respectively, with 13 bases between them. This CDR3 comprises 16 residues. Germline values: CDR1 SEHNR, CDR2 FQNEAQ (reference sequence). The CDR3 reads CASSLELSRYTDTQYF. CDR3 coding DNA: TGTGCCAGCAGCTTAGAGTTGTCTCGCTACACAGATACGCAGTATTTT.

CDR3 residues: CAIGPRVNTEAFF. The CDR3 nucleotides are TGTGCCATCGGGCCCAGGGTGAACACTGAAGCTTTCTTT. V is TRBV10-3 and J is TRBJ1-1, with a weak D call TRBD1 (5 bases). This CDR3 contains 13 residues. Germline V gene lookup returns CDR1 ENHRY and CDR2 SYGVKD. The V gene lost 8 bases and the J gene lost 0 bases, with 10 bases spanning the gap.

The V and J genes are TRBV9 and TRBJ1-2, with D tentatively TRBD1 (6 bases). This CDR3 is 15 amino acids long. The V gene's germline CDR1 is SGDLS and CDR2 YYNGEE. The V gene lost 6 bases and the J gene lost 6 bases, with 21 bases spanning the gap. CDR3 coding DNA: TGTGCCAGCACTCTCTTGGGGCAGGGGAATCATGGCTACACCTTC. It yields the protein CASTLLGQGNHGYTF.

The V and J genes are TRBV10-2 and TRBJ1-3; D call uncertain. Germline loops: CDR1 WSHSY, CDR2 SAAADI. There are 14 residues in the CDR3. V gave up 3 bases and J gave up 0 bases, with 6 bases separating them. Here the CDR3 reads CASSDSGSGNTIYF. Written as DNA, the CDR3 is TGCGCCAGCAGTGACTCCGGCTCTGGAAACACCATATATTTT.

Concerning this clone itself: Additional DNA sequences in this sample encode the identical CDR3. The chain uses TRBV11-2 and TRBJ1-4; tentatively, D is TRBD1 (5 bases). CDR3 length equals 14 residues. V lost 3 bases to trimming and J lost 5 bases, with 10 bases between them. Germline CDR1 reads SGHAT; CDR2 reads FQNNGV. The DNA for the CDR3 is TGTGCCAGCAGCTTGACGGGGGGAAATGAAAAACTGTTTTTT. Translating it yields CASSLTGGNEKLFF.

The genes are TRBV4-1 and TRBJ2-1, with a weak D call TRBD1 (5 bases). Germline V CDR1 and CDR2: MGHRA, YSYEKL. The CDR3 covers 15 residues. V shed 4 bases and J shed 3 bases, with 13 bases lying between them. The CDR3 sequence is CASSPVGANYNEQFF. The CDR3 region has the DNA TGCGCCAGCAGCCCAGTTGGGGCCAACTACAATGAGCAGTTCTTC.

The gene calls are TRBV19 and TRBJ2-7; D gene ambiguous. Germline V gene lookup returns CDR1 LNHDA and CDR2 SQIVND (reference sequence). Trimming removed 5 bases from V and 0 bases from J, with 11 bases in between. This CDR3 is 14 amino acids long. The CDR3 loop is CASSPRRSSYEQYF. The CDR3 nucleotides are TGTGCCAGTAGTCCCCGCAGGTCCTCCTACGAGCAGTACTTC.

Regarding this clone: A junction end diverges from the germline sequence, so it may reflect a read error. CDR3 nucleotide sequence: TGTGCCAGCAGGGAAGCCGGGACAGGAAAAAATGGCTACACCTTC. This encodes CASREAGTGKNGYTF. The chain employs TRBV6-1 and TRBJ1-2; 8 bases are a match to TRBD1. Germline V gives CDR1 MNHNS, CDR2 SASEGT. The CDR3 is 15 amino acids.

The rearrangement links TRBV6-1 to TRBJ1-3, with no clear D. Germline CDR1 reads MNHNS; CDR2 reads SASEGT. CDR3 size: 14 residues. V shed 2 bases and J shed 4 bases, with 9 bases lying between them. CDR3 coding DNA: TGTGCCAGCAGTGAAATGGCGGGGGGAAACACCATATATTTT. The encoded protein is CASSEMAGGNTIYF.

V is TRBV7-2 and J is TRBJ1-6, with no clear D. With 1 base removed from V and 16 bases from J, the gap between germline ends came to 11 bases. The germline CDR1 and CDR2 sequences are SGHTA and FQGNSA. CDR3 length equals 12 residues. CDR3 coding DNA: TGTGCCAGCAGCTTAGGGTCACACCATCTCCACTTT. Protein product: CASSLGSHHLHF.

The J gene is TRBJ2-1, the V gene TRBV20-1; no clear D. V shed 5 bases and J shed 6 bases, with 8 bases lying between them. CDR3 length: 11 residues. The germline V gene has CDR1 DFQATT and CDR2 SNEGSKA (reference sequence). The CDR3 nucleotides are TGCAGTGCTCCTAGGCTCAATGAGCAGTTCTTC. Translating gives CSAPRLNEQFF.

The DNA for the CDR3 is TGTGCCAGCAGCTTAGTAACTGTTGCCTACGAGCAGTACTTC. This codes for CASSLVTVAYEQYF. The rearrangement links TRBV7-2 to TRBJ2-7; no firm D call. This CDR3 region has 14 residues. Germline V CDR1 and CDR2: SGHTA, FQGNSA. Trimming pared 1 base from V and 2 bases from J, leaving 9 bases between. Full variable domain (outside the CDR3, taken from reference TRBV7-2 and TRBJ2-7): GAGVSQSPSNKVTEKGKDVELRCDPISGHTALYWYRQSLGQGLEFLIYFQGNSAPDKSGLPSDRFSAERTGGSVSTLTIQRTQQEDSAVYLCASSLVTVAYEQYFGPGTRLTVT.

CDR3 coding DNA: TGTGCCAGCAGCCTAGCGGGGGGGCCGGGTGATGAGCAGTTCTTC. Protein sequence: CASSLAGGPGDEQFF. The gene calls are TRBV11-2 and TRBJ2-1; TRBD2 matches 12 bases. The CDR3 runs to 15 residues. Trimming cost V 5 bases and J 8 bases; bases outside gene matches: 7. Germline lookup yields CDR1 SGHAT and CDR2 FQNNGV.

The chain couples TRBV27 to TRBJ2-1, with 7 positions matching TRBD1. The length of the CDR3 is 16 residues. The trim removed 6 bases at V and 3 bases at J, leaving 11 bases unmatched. Per the germline V gene, CDR1 is MNHEY and CDR2 is SMNVEV (reference sequence). CDR3: CASRQGPGQYYNEQFF. The DNA of the CDR3 is TGTGCCAGCAGACAAGGACCGGGACAGTACTACAATGAGCAGTTCTTC.

V is TRBV6-5 and J is TRBJ1-3; D ambiguous. The germline V gene has CDR1 MNHEY and CDR2 SVGAGI. The CDR3 is 15 residues long. Trimming took off 2 bases at V and 0 bases at J, with 8 bases between the two ends. The CDR3: CASSYSSLSGNTIYF. DNA of the CDR3: TGTGCCAGCAGTTACAGCTCCCTCTCTGGAAACACCATATATTTT.

This chain connects TRBV6-2 or TRBV6-3 to TRBJ2-7; 9 bases fit TRBD1. The CDR3 consists of 16 residues. The J segment lost 2 bases and the V segment lost 2 bases, leaving 7 bases of the junction unmatched. The V gene's germline CDR1 is MNHEY and CDR2 SVGEGT. CDR3 sequence reads: CASSYILGTGTYEQYF. For the CDR3, the DNA is TGTGCCAGCAGTTACATCTTAGGGACAGGGACCTACGAGCAGTACTTC.

This clone has a handful of counts. V is TRBV20-1 and J is TRBJ1-2; TRBD1 is a possible D gene (6 bases). The germline V and J ends were trimmed by 3 bases and 4 bases, with 12 bases remaining between them. This CDR3 is built from 13 residues. The germline V gene encodes CDR1 DFQATT and CDR2 SNEGSKA (reference sequence). CDR3 loop: CSASPDRSYGYTF. CDR3 in DNA: TGCAGTGCTAGTCCCGACAGGAGCTATGGCTACACCTTC.

The chain carries TRBV9 and TRBJ1-1; D is possibly TRBD1 (6 bases). Trimming took off 0 bases at V and 1 base at J, with 13 bases between the two ends. The length of the CDR3 is 16 residues. CDR1 and CDR2 (germline): SGDLS, YYNGEE. CDR3 sequence (DNA): TGTGCCAGCAGCGTAGACTCTAGGGGGACGAACACTGAAGCTTTCTTT. It specifies CASSVDSRGTNTEAFF.

The J gene is TRBJ1-4, the V gene TRBV5-6, with a possible D match to TRBD1 (6 bases). The V end lost 2 bases, the J end lost 0 bases, and 11 bases lay between the germline ends. The CDR3 runs to 16 residues. Germline-derived CDR1 and CDR2 are SGHDT and YYEEEE. CDR3 region: CASSFPRGTTNEKLFF. In nucleotides, the CDR3 is TGTGCCAGCAGCTTTCCGAGGGGGACAACTAATGAAAAACTGTTTTTT.

V and J are TRBV28 and TRBJ1-5; D is undetermined. Germline lookup yields CDR1 MDHEN and CDR2 SYDVKM. V lost 6 bases, J lost 3 bases, and 18 bases lay in between. The CDR3 is made up of 16 amino acids. The CDR3 DNA follows: TGTGCCAGCAGACCCTCGACCGCCGGGGACAATCAGCCCCAGCATTTT. Translating it yields CASRPSTAGDNQPQHF.

The table lists this clone with a count of one. The chain recombines TRBV5-4 with TRBJ1-3; D might be TRBD1 (6 bases). Germline assignment: CDR1 SGHNT and CDR2 YYREEE (reference sequence). The CDR3 runs to 15 residues. The germline V and J ends were trimmed by 4 bases and 1 base, with 12 bases remaining between them. The CDR3 protein is CASSKGGESGNTIYF. DNA of the CDR3: TGTGCCAGCAGCAAGGGGGGGGAATCTGGAAACACCATATATTTT.

This clone was counted a few times. The V and J genes are TRBV11-3 and TRBJ2-3; D might be TRBD2 (6 bases). Germline values: CDR1 SGHNT, CDR2 YENEEA. Trimming removed 5 bases at V and 2 bases at J, with 11 bases between. This CDR3 is 14 amino acids long. The chain's CDR3 is CASSPASATDTQYF. DNA of the CDR3: TGTGCCAGCAGCCCCGCTAGCGCCACAGATACGCAGTATTTT. Full variable domain (rest looked up from reference TRBV11-3 and TRBJ2-3): EAGVVQSPRYKIIEKKQPVAFWCNPISGHNTLYWYLQNLGQGPELLIRYENEEAVDDSQLPKDRFSAERLKGVDSTLKIQPAELGDSAVYLCASSPASATDTQYFGPGTRLTVL.